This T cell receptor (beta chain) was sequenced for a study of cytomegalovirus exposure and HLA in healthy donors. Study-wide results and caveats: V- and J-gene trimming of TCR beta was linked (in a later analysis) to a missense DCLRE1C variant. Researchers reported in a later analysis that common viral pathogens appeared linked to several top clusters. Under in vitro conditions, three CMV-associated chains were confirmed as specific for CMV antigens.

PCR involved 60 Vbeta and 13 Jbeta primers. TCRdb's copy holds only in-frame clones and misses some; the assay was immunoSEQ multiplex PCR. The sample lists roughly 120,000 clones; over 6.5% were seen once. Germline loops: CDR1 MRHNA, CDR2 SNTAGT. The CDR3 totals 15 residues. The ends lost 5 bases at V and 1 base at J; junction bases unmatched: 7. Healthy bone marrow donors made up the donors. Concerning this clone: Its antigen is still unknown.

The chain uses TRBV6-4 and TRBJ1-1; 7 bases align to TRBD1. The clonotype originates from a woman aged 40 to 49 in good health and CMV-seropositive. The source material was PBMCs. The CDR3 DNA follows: TGTGCCAGCAGTCCCCAGGGGGGCGCGAACACTGAAGCTTTCTTT. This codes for CASSPQGGANTEAFF.